This record covers a single T cell receptor (beta chain). No infections or other immune events were documented during collection. J gave up 4 bases and V 5 bases, and 5 bases lay outside the gene matches. CDR1 and CDR2 from the germline V gene are SGHTA and FQGNSA. This CDR3 region has 13 residues. This sample is drawn from a study of identifying expanded T cells in peripheral blood. The protocol was immunoSEQ multiplex PCR, while the TCRdb copy is restricted to in-frame clones and leaves out a portion. Among about 97,000 clones listed, roughly 89% were seen once. This clonotype was sampled from a person aged 18 to 75 in good health. The V and J genes are TRBV7-2 and TRBJ2-7; 7 nucleotides match TRBD2. The sample was blood. The CDR3 region is CASSAAGNYEQYF. The CDR3 region has the DNA TGTGCCAGCAGCGCAGCGGGGAATTACGAGCAGTACTTC.